This T cell receptor (beta chain) is from a study of cytomegalovirus exposure and HLA in healthy donors. Study results and caveats: Roughly even sequencing depth across donors was the assumption behind the presence/absence analyses.

PCR amplification relied on 60 Vbeta primers (plus 13 Jbeta primers). Original processing methods: In a later analysis, the count reached 80 million or so unique TCR beta chains, with roughly 12 million shared. Sequencing was performed with immunoSEQ multiplex PCR; in TCRdb, only in-frame clones are kept and a portion is missing. V and J calls plus clone size are reproduced from that table; the DNA served to infer D and trimming. The sample has under 200,000 clones, around three quarters seen once; the top ten hold about 2.3%. The donors, nominally healthy at sampling, likely had unrecorded immune exposures. In the case of this clone: The antigen is undetermined.

J gave up 1 base and V 4 bases, and 7 bases lay outside the gene matches. The V gene's germline CDR1 is SGHTS and CDR2 YDEGEE. This CDR3 region has 15 residues. The chain has TRBV5-8 and TRBJ1-1; TRBD1 agrees at 7 bases. This TCR was sampled from a woman in her fifties or sixties in good health and CMV-seronegative. What was sequenced was PBMCs. The CDR3 DNA sequence: TGTGCCAGCAGCCGGATGGGACAGCCGAACACTGAAGCTTTCTTT. Protein sequence: CASSRMGQPNTEAFF.